The rows below give T cell receptor beta chains drawn from one sample of a study of blood T cell repertoires in COVID-19. Produced via immunoSEQ multiplex PCR; TCRdb's table is partial and in-frame only. The sample lists 250,000 to 300,000 clones; more than 80% were seen once. Sequencing used peripheral blood. All receptors come from a woman aged 40 to 50 with acute or convalescent COVID-19. Each CDR3 is given with its conserved first and last residue. A D gene is named only where the DNA matches it firmly. Some rows have no size entry. The others give once, few or many, or a class for an expanded clone.

v_call,j_call,clone_size,d_call,cdr3_nt,cdr3_aa
TRBV7-3,TRBJ2-1,NA,NA,TGTGCCAGCAGCTTAATCGGGGGGCGACCATACAATGAGCAGTTCTTC,CASSLIGGRPYNEQFF
TRBV19,TRBJ2-4,NA,NA,TGTGCCAGTAGTATACTCGGACTGGACGTAGCCAAAAACATTCAGTACTTC,CASSILGLDVAKNIQYF
TRBV4-1,TRBJ2-5,once,TRBD2,TGCGCCAGCAGCCAAGAGTTCCCTAGCGGGGGGGCCTTTGAGACCCAGTACTTC,CASSQEFPSGGAFETQYF
TRBV6-5,TRBJ1-1,NA,TRBD1,TGTGCCAGCAGCCTGGGGACAGGGAACACTGAAGCTTTCTTT,CASSLGTGNTEAFF
TRBV27,TRBJ1-1,NA,TRBD1,TGTGCCAGCAGTCCAGGGACAGGGGGCGGGGGCACTGAAGCTTTCTTT,CASSPGTGGGGTEAFF
TRBV19,TRBJ1-4,NA,TRBD1,TGTGCCAGTAGCCCCTACGGGACAGGGCTCGAAAAACTGTTTTTT,CASSPYGTGLEKLFF
TRBV3-1/TRBV3-2,TRBJ2-2,NA,TRBD2,TGTGCCAGCAGCCAACCTCGGGGCCTAGCGGGGACGAACACCGGGGAGCTGTTTTTT,CASSQPRGLAGTNTGELFF
TRBV4-1,TRBJ2-3,NA,NA,TGCGCCAGCAGCCAATACCAAAGGGCAAGGGGCGAAGATACGCAGTATTTT,CASSQYQRARGEDTQYF
TRBV11-2,TRBJ1-2,NA,TRBD1,TGTGCCAGCAGCTCCGGGACAGGGGCCTACGGCTACACCTTC,CASSSGTGAYGYTF
TRBV6-5,TRBJ1-4,NA,TRBD1,TGTGCCAGCAGTCTAGACAGGGGAGAGGAAAAACTGTTTTTT,CASSLDRGEEKLFF
TRBV19,TRBJ1-2,once,NA,TGTGCCAGTAGTACCGGGGGACATGGCTACACCTTC,CASSTGGHGYTF
TRBV19,TRBJ2-1,NA,TRBD2,TGTGCCAGTAGGAGAAGCGGGGGGGCCGATATGGGTGAGCAGTTCTTC,CASRRSGGADMGEQFF
TRBV29-1,TRBJ1-3,NA,NA,TGCAGCGTAGAATCAATCGCGGGGGAAACTGGAAACACCATATATTTT,CSVESIAGETGNTIYF
TRBV2,TRBJ1-1,once,NA,TGTGCCAGCCGGGTATGGGGAGACACTGAAGCTTTCTTT,CASRVWGDTEAFF
TRBV6-4,TRBJ1-6,NA,NA,TGTGCCAGCAGTAACGAACCGGGTCAGGGTAATTCACCCCTCCACTTT,CASSNEPGQGNSPLHF
TRBV4-1,TRBJ2-2,NA,NA,TGCGCCAGCAGCCAACGATCAGGTCCCGGACAAGGGACCGGGGAGCTGTTTTTT,CASSQRSGPGQGTGELFF
TRBV7-7,TRBJ1-1,NA,NA,TGTGCCAGCAGCTCCCATCGGACGGGGGAAGCTTTCTTT,CASSSHRTGEAFF
TRBV28,TRBJ1-1,NA,NA,TGTGCCACCAAGAGACTGCGGAGCACTGAAGCTTTCTTT,CATKRLRSTEAFF
TRBV7-9,TRBJ2-6,NA,NA,TGTGCCAGCAGCTTAAGTCCTGGGAGGAGCAGATCTGGGGCCAACGTCCTGACTTTC,CASSLSPGRSRSGANVLTF
TRBV4-1,TRBJ2-3,NA,NA,TGCGCCAGCAGCCAAGAGAGCGGATACACAGATACGCAGTATTTT,CASSQESGYTDTQYF
TRBV15,TRBJ2-3,NA,NA,TGTGCCACCAGCAGCGGACAGACGCTAGATACGCAGTATTTT,CATSSGQTLDTQYF
TRBV27,TRBJ1-1,NA,NA,TGTGCCAGCAGCCGGGGCACGGGAGGTCTCAACACTGAAGCTTTCTTT,CASSRGTGGLNTEAFF
TRBV19,TRBJ2-3,NA,NA,TGTGCCAGTTCGGGAGGGGGCGCAGATACGCAGTATTTT,CASSGGGADTQYF
TRBV30,TRBJ1-5,NA,TRBD1,TGTGCCACCGGACAGGCGTTTAATCAGCCCCAGCATTTT,CATGQAFNQPQHF
TRBV2,TRBJ2-2,NA,NA,TGTGCCACCAGGATAGCACTTTTCGGGGAGCTGTTTTTT,CATRIALFGELFF
TRBV10-2,TRBJ1-3,NA,NA,TGCGCCAGCAGCCTTGAGGAGGGAAACACCATATATTTT,CASSLEEGNTIYF
TRBV3-1/TRBV3-2,TRBJ1-1,once,NA,TGTGCCAGCAGCCAAGATATTGGCGGAAACACTGAAGCTTTCTTT,CASSQDIGGNTEAFF
TRBV7-2,TRBJ1-4,NA,NA,TGTGCCAGCAGCTCCTACAGGTCAACTAATGAAAAACTGTTTTTT,CASSSYRSTNEKLFF
TRBV12-3/TRBV12-4,TRBJ1-2,NA,TRBD1,TGTGCCAGCAGTAAACAGGGGAAGGAGGGCTACACCTTC,CASSKQGKEGYTF
TRBV30,TRBJ2-3,NA,NA,TGTGCCTGTTCCCCCGTGAGGGTCACAGATACGCAGTATTTT,CACSPVRVTDTQYF
TRBV3-1/TRBV3-2,TRBJ1-1,NA,NA,TGTGCCAGCAGCCACCGGGGGAACACTGAAGCTTTCTTT,CASSHRGNTEAFF
TRBV11-2,TRBJ2-1,NA,TRBD2,TGTGCCAGCAGCTCCGACGGGGGGGGTGCCTACAATGAGCAGTTCTTC,CASSSDGGGAYNEQFF
TRBV4-1,TRBJ1-3,NA,NA,TGCGCCAGCAGCCAAGATGAGGCATCTGGAAACACCATATATTTT,CASSQDEASGNTIYF
TRBV27,TRBJ1-2,NA,NA,TGTGCCAGCAGGTCAGGGAGGCACTATGGCTACACCTTC,CASRSGRHYGYTF
TRBV6-5,TRBJ1-2,NA,NA,TGTGCCAGCAGTTCTGTCCAGGAGGCTAACTATGGCTACACCTTC,CASSSVQEANYGYTF
TRBV2,TRBJ1-1,once,TRBD1,TGTGCCAGCAGTACCCGACAGGGGCGCTGGACTGAAGCTTTCTTT,CASSTRQGRWTEAFF
TRBV30,TRBJ1-1,NA,NA,TGTGCCTGGAAACGCAGTATGAACACTGAAGCTTTCTTT,CAWKRSMNTEAFF
TRBV18,TRBJ2-3,once,NA,TGTGCCAGCTCACTCCTCCTTCCCACAGATACGCAGTATTTT,CASSLLLPTDTQYF
TRBV2,TRBJ2-5,NA,NA,TGTGCCAGCAGTCCCCCCCCGGTCCAAGAGACCCAGTACTTC,CASSPPPVQETQYF
TRBV4-1,TRBJ1-5,NA,TRBD1,TGCGCCAGCAGCCAAGTCGTTCCCCCCGGGACAGGGGGCCTCCCAGGTCAGCCCCAGCATTTT,CASSQVVPPGTGGLPGQPQHF
TRBV30,TRBJ1-2,NA,TRBD1,TGTGCCTTTCAAGCGGACAGGGCAGGAGGCTACACCTTC,CAFQADRAGGYTF
TRBV30,TRBJ1-2,NA,NA,TGTGCCTGGAGTGTAGCATATGGCTACACCTTC,CAWSVAYGYTF
TRBV5-4,TRBJ1-1,NA,NA,TGTGCCAGCAGCCATGCGGGGGGTACTGAAGCTTTCTTT,CASSHAGGTEAFF
TRBV30,TRBJ1-2,once,NA,TGTGCCTGGAGGAGTTTCGAGAGTTATGGCTACACCTTC,CAWRSFESYGYTF
TRBV27,TRBJ1-6,NA,TRBD1,TGTGCCAGCAGTTTTAACGGCCAGGGGGCGTTGCCCCTCCACTTT,CASSFNGQGALPLHF
TRBV21-1,TRBJ2-5,NA,NA,TGTGCCAGCAGCATTAGCGGGGGAAAGACCCAGTACTTC,CASSISGGKTQYF
TRBV27,TRBJ2-2,NA,TRBD1,TGTGCCAGCAGTACACAGGGGGCTCGAACCGGGGAGCTGTTTTTT,CASSTQGARTGELFF
TRBV5-1,TRBJ2-5,NA,NA,TGCGCCAGCAGCTTAGCGAGCAGGGGAGAGACCCAGTACTTC,CASSLASRGETQYF
TRBV6-5,TRBJ2-3,NA,TRBD2,TGTGCCAGCAGTTGGACTAGCGGGGGAACAGATACGCAGTATTTT,CASSWTSGGTDTQYF
TRBV5-1,TRBJ1-1,NA,TRBD1,TGCGCCAGCAGCCCTGGAACAGGGGGGACTGAAGCTTTCTTT,CASSPGTGGTEAFF
TRBV24-1,TRBJ1-2,once,NA,TGTGCCACCAGTGCCGGAGGGTCTCACTATGGCTACACCTTC,CATSAGGSHYGYTF
TRBV6-5,TRBJ1-2,NA,NA,TGTGCCAGCAGTTACCAGGGATCAGGTGGCTACACCTTC,CASSYQGSGGYTF
TRBV5-1,TRBJ2-1,once,NA,TGCGCCAGCAGCTTGAGACAGGATTTTTACAATGAGCAGTTCTTC,CASSLRQDFYNEQFF
TRBV29-1,TRBJ2-3,NA,NA,TGCAGCGTGCCCCGAACTAGTCTCAGCACAGATACGCAGTATTTT,CSVPRTSLSTDTQYF
TRBV2,TRBJ1-2,once,NA,TGTGCCAGCAGTCCCCATGAGGACTATGGCTACACCTTC,CASSPHEDYGYTF
TRBV6-4,TRBJ2-2,NA,NA,TGTGCCAGCAGCGAGGGTGCGAACACCGGGGAGCTGTTTTTT,CASSEGANTGELFF
TRBV3-1/TRBV3-2,TRBJ2-1,NA,TRBD2,TGTGCCAGCAGCCTTAGCGGGGGGACCTACAATGAGCAGTTCTTC,CASSLSGGTYNEQFF
TRBV5-1,TRBJ2-1,NA,NA,TGCGCCAGCAACGGGGGGCCTCAGGTCCACAATGAGCAGTTCTTC,CASNGGPQVHNEQFF
TRBV7-2,TRBJ2-5,NA,NA,TGTGCCAGCAGCTGGTTGGGACTCGTGGGGGAGACCCAGTACTTC,CASSWLGLVGETQYF
TRBV27,TRBJ1-5,NA,NA,TGTGCCAGCGGCGGGGCAGGTTATAGCAATCAGCCCCAGCATTTT,CASGGAGYSNQPQHF